A selection of T cell receptor beta chains follows, all from one sample in a study of CD8 T cells in ankylosing spondylitis. TCRdb redid the calling of the 5' RACE reads with MiXCR, one entry per CDR3 protein. The sample lists hundreds of thousands of distinct CDR3 sequences; more than 9% were seen once. The sample taken for sequencing was blood, either unsorted or a sorted T cell fraction (not recorded which). Every receptor here comes from a male donor with ankylosing spondylitis or in good health (not recorded which). CDR3s include the opening cysteine and the closing phenylalanine or tryptophan.

cdr3_aa	v_call	j_call
CASSDGTATNEKLFF	TRBV5-1	TRBJ1-4
CASSLDSPHQETQYF	TRBV5-1	TRBJ2-5
CASSPGHPYEQYF	TRBV9	TRBJ2-7
CASSHSGTGTDEQFF	TRBV28	TRBJ2-1
CASRRGLAPPSDTQYF	TRBV6-1	TRBJ2-3
CASSFPGTGNGEKLFF	TRBV5-6	TRBJ1-4
CAWNLGGGEETQYF	TRBV30	TRBJ2-5
CASSLGDRATNEKLFF	TRBV7-8	TRBJ1-4
CASSIQGAIGNTIYF	TRBV5-6	TRBJ1-3
CATSREGVYKDTQYF	TRBV15	TRBJ2-3
CASSLEQGAKGQYF	TRBV11-2	TRBJ2-7
CASSLTNLEQYF	TRBV5-1	TRBJ2-7
CASSLYRDRGHEQYF	TRBV12-3/TRBV12-4	TRBJ2-7
CASSPQNRRQTFYGYTF	TRBV28	TRBJ1-2
CASSLGAQAPGDGYTF	TRBV12-3/TRBV12-4	TRBJ1-2
CASSLDGTEETQYF	TRBV5-1	TRBJ2-5
CASSEGRGGDTGELFF	TRBV6-1	TRBJ2-2
CSAADSYNQPQHF	TRBV20-1	TRBJ1-5
CASSVAGSFPGELFF	TRBV9	TRBJ2-2
CASSYGKRASSSYEQYF	TRBV6-5	TRBJ2-7
CASAPGTDGGTQYF	TRBV5-6	TRBJ2-5
CASSLPGPYMNTEAFF	TRBV12-3/TRBV12-4	TRBJ1-1
CASSQRTARGEKLFF	TRBV12-3/TRBV12-4	TRBJ1-4
CASSLAGTGPPDTQYF	TRBV7-9	TRBJ2-3
CASSQAGPQAQYF	TRBV3-1	TRBJ2-5
CASSLSQGREDTQYF	TRBV5-1	TRBJ2-3
CASSLARDTYYGYTF	TRBV11-2	TRBJ1-2
CSIGGTSGGAYEQYF	TRBV20-1	TRBJ2-7
CASGTTPGYGYTF	TRBV5-1	TRBJ1-2
CASSTDTGGTQYF	TRBV5-1	TRBJ2-3
CASSLRNFYEQYF	TRBV7-9	TRBJ2-7
CASSDGDTNSPLHF	TRBV9	TRBJ1-6
CASSQEGIPNYGYTF	TRBV3-1	TRBJ1-2
CASSVSSGLTYEQYF	TRBV9	TRBJ2-7
CASSVVGRGDTEAFF	TRBV9	TRBJ1-1
CASSQDQGGIYGYTF	TRBV7-2	TRBJ1-2
CASSLDGAGGVYYGYTF	TRBV11-2	TRBJ1-2